Listed below are T cell receptor beta chains from one sample, sequenced in a study of shared clonotypes between healthy human individuals. Assay: immunoSEQ multiplex PCR; the TCRdb copy retains only in-frame clones and omits some. The sample shows roughly 2.6 million clones, 85% to 95% of them seen only once. Sequencing input: naive CD4+ T cells sorted from blood. Receptor source: a man aged 18 to 35 in good health. Each CDR3 is given with its conserved first and last residue. A D gene is named only where the DNA matches it firmly.

TRBJ1-3	TRBD1	TRBV29-1	TGCAGCGCCAGGGGGCAGAGCTCTGGAAACACCATATATTTT	CSARGQSSGNTIYF
TRBJ1-4	-	TRBV7-2	TGTGCCAGCAGCCCAAGGGGCGGACAGAATGAAAAACTGTTTTTT	CASSPRGGQNEKLFF
TRBJ1-1	TRBD1	TRBV25-1	TGTGCCAGCAGTCCCCACGGGACAGGGGGCACTGAAGCTTTCTTT	CASSPHGTGGTEAFF
TRBJ2-3	-	TRBV7-2	TGTGCCAGCAGCCCACCGACAGATACGCAGTATTTT	CASSPPTDTQYF
TRBJ2-4	-	TRBV6-5	TGTGCCAGCAGTTTAACGGCGCGGGAATCCATTCAGTACTTC	CASSLTARESIQYF
TRBJ2-1	TRBD2	TRBV7-2	TGTGCCAGCAGCTTACTTAGCGGGGGGCCCTACAATGAGCAGTTCTTC	CASSLLSGGPYNEQFF
TRBJ1-3	-	TRBV6-1	TGTGCCAGCAGTACCGGGGCGTTTGGAAACACCATATATTTT	CASSTGAFGNTIYF
TRBJ2-7	TRBD1	TRBV5-1	TGCGCCAGCAGCTGGTCCGGGACAGGGTCCTACGAGCAGTACTTC	CASSWSGTGSYEQYF
TRBJ2-7	TRBD2	TRBV6-5	TGTGCCAGCCGGACTAGCGGGAGATACGAGCAGTACTTC	CASRTSGRYEQYF
TRBJ2-6	TRBD1	TRBV5-1	TGCGCCAGTGAGGCCGGGACAGGGTACCCTGGGGCCAACGTCCTGACTTTC	CASEAGTGYPGANVLTF
TRBJ1-5	-	TRBV25-1	TGTGCCAGCAGTCGAGGGACTCAGCCCCAGCATTTT	CASSRGTQPQHF
TRBJ2-5	-	TRBV7-2	TGTGCCAGCAGCTTATCGGCAGGGGGAGGGGAGACCCAGTACTTC	CASSLSAGGGETQYF
TRBJ2-5	TRBD2	TRBV6-5	TGTGCCAGCAGTCGCGGGGGGCAAAACCAAGAGACCCAGTACTTC	CASSRGGQNQETQYF
TRBJ2-7	-	TRBV5-6	TGTGCCAGCAGCTCCGTCACCGGGACTCAAACTTACGAGCAGTACTTC	CASSSVTGTQTYEQYF
TRBJ2-1	-	TRBV25-1	TGTGCCAGCAGTGAATACGGGACAGCGGGCAATGAGCAGTTCTTC	CASSEYGTAGNEQFF
TRBJ1-2	-	TRBV6-5	TGTGCCAGCAGTTACTCACAGACAACTAACTATGGCTACACCTTC	CASSYSQTTNYGYTF
TRBJ2-3	TRBD2	TRBV4-3	TGCGCCAGCAGCCAAGAGGGGGGACTAGCAACAGATACGCAGTATTTT	CASSQEGGLATDTQYF
TRBJ2-1	TRBD2	TRBV10-3	TGTGCCATCAGTGGGACTAGTTTAGAGCAGTTCTTC	CAISGTSLEQFF